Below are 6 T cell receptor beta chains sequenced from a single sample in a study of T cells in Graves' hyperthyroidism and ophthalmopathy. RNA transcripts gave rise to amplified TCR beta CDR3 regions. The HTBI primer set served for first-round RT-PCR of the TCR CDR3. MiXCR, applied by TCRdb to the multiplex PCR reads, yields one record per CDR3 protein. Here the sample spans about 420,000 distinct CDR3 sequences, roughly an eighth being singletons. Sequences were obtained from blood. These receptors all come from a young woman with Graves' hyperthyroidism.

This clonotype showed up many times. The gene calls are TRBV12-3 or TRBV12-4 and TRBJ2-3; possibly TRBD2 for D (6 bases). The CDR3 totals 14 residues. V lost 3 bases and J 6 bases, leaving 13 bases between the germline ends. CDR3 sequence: CASSLRGVRDTQYF. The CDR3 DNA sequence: TGTGCCAGCAGTTTGCGGGGAGTACGTGATACGCAGTATTTT.

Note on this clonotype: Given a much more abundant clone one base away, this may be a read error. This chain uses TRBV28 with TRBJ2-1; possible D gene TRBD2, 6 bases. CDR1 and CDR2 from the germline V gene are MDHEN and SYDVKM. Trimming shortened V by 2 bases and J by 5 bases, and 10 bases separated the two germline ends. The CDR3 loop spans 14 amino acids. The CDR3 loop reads CASSLRECHNEQFF. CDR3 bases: TGTGCCAGCAGTTTACGGGAGTGCCACAATGAGCAGTTCTTC.

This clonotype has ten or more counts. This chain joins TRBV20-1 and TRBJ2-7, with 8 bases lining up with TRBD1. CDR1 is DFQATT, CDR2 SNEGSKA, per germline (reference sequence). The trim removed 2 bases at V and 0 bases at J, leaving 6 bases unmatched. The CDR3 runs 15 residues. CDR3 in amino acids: CSARSPQGASYEQYF. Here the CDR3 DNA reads TGCAGTGCTAGATCGCCCCAGGGGGCCTCCTACGAGCAGTACTTC.

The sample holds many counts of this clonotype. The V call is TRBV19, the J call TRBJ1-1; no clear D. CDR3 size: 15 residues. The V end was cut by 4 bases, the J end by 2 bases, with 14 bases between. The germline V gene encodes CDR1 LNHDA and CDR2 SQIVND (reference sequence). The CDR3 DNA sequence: TGTGCCAGTAGTAGCTCCCGCCGGGGAAACACTGAAGCTTTCTTT. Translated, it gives CASSSSRRGNTEAFF. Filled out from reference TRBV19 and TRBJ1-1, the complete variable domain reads DGGITQSPKYLFRKEGQNVTLSCEQNLNHDAMYWYRQDPGQGLRLIYYSQIVNDFQKGDIAEGYSVSREKKESFPLTVTSAQKNPTAFYLCASSSSRRGNTEAFFGQGTRLTVV.

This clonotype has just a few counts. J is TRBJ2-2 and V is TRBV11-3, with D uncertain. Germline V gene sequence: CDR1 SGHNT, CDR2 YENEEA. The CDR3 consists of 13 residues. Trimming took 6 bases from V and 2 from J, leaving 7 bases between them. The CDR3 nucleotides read TGTGCCAGCAGTATAGGCAACACCGGGGAGCTGTTTTTT. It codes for CASSIGNTGELFF.

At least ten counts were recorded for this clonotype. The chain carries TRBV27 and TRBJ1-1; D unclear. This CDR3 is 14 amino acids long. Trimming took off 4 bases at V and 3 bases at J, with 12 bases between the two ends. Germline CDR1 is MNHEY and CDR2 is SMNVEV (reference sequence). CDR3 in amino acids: CASSSDIVHTEAFF. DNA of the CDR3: TGTGCCAGCAGTTCAGACATCGTTCACACTGAAGCTTTCTTT.